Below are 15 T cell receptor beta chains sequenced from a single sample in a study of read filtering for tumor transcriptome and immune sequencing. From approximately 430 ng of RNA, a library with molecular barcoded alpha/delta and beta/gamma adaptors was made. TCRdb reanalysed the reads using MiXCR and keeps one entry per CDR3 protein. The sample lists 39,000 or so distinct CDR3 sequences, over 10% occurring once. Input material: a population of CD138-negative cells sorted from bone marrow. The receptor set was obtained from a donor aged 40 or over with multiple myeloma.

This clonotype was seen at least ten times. CDR3 in amino acids: CASRGNTGELFF. CDR3 DNA sequence: TGTGCCAGTCGGGGTAACACCGGGGAGCTGTTTTTT. This chain connects TRBV6-1 to TRBJ2-2, with D perhaps matching TRBD2 (5 bases). The germline gives CDR1 MNHNS, CDR2 SASEGT. The CDR3 consists of 12 residues. Trimming stripped 9 bases from V and 2 bases from J, with 7 bases between.

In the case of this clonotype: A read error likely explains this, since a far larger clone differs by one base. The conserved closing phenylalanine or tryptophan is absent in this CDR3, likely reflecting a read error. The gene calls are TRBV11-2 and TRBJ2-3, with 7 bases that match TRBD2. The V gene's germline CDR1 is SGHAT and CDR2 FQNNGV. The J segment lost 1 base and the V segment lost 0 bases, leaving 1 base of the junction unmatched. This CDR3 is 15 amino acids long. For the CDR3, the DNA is TGTGCCAGCAGCTTAGATGCGGGGGGCACAGATACGCAGTATATT. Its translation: CASSLDAGGTDTQYI.

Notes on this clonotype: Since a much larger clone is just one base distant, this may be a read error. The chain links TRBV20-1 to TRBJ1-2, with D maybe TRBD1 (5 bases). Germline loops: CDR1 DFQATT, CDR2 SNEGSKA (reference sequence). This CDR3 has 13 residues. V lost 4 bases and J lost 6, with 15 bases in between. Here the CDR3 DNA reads TGCAGTGCTAAAAGCACAGGACGTGATGGCTACACCTTC. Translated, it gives CSAKSTGRDGYTF.

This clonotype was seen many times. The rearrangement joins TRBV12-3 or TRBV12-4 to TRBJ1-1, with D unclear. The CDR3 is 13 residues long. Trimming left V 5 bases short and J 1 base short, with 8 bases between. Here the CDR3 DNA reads TGTGCCAGCAGTCAATGGGGGAACACTGAAGCTTTCTTT. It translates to CASSQWGNTEAFF.

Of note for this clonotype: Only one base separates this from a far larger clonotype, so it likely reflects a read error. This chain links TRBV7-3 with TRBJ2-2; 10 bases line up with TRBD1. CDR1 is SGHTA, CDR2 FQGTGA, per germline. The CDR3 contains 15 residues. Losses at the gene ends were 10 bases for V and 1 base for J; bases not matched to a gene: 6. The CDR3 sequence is CANSWTGGNTGELFF. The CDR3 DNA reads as TGTGCCAACAGTTGGACAGGGGGGAACACCGGGGAGCTGTTTTTT. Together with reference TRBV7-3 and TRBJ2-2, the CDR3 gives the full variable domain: GAGVSQTPSNKVTEKGKYVELRCDPISGHTALYWYRQSLGQGPEFLIYFQGTGAADDSGLPNDRFFAVRPEGSVSTLKIQRTERGDSAVYLCANSWTGGNTGELFFGEGSRLTVL.

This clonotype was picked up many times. CDR3 DNA sequence: TGTGCCAGTAGTATGTACGGCGGCCTTAATGAAAAACTGTTTTTT. It specifies CASSMYGGLNEKLFF. The chain links TRBV19 to TRBJ1-4, with D hard to call. V was clipped by 3 bases and J by 4 bases, with 12 bases between them. The CDR3 spans 15 residues. Germline V gene data show CDR1 as LNHDA and CDR2 as SQIVND (reference sequence).

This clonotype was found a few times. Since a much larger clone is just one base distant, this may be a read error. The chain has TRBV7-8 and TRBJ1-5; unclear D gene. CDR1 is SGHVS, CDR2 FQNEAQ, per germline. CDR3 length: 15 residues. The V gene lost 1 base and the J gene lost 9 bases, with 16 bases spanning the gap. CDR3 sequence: CASSLVGILGRPQHF. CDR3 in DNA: TGTGCCAGCAGCTTAGTGGGGATTTTGGGTCGGCCCCAGCATTTT.

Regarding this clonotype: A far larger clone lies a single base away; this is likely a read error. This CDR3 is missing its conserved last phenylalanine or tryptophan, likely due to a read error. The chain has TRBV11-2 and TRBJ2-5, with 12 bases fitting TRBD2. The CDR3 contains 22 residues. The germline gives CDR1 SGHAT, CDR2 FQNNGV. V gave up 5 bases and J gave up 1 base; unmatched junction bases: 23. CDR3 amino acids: CASSLLSALGLAGDNFQETQYY. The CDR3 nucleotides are TGTGCCAGCAGCCTACTCTCCGCTTTGGGACTAGCGGGTGATAATTTCCAAGAGACCCAGTACTAC.

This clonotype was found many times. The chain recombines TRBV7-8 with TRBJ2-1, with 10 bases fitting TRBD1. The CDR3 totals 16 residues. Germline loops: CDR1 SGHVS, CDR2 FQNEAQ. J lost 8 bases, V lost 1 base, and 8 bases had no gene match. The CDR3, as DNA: TGTGCCAGCAGCTTAGGTTGGGACAGGGGAGATGATGAGCAGTTCTTC. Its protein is CASSLGWDRGDDEQFF.

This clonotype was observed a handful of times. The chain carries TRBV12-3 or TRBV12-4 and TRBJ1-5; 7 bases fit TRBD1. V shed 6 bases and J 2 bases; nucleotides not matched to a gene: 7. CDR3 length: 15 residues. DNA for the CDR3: TGTGCCAGCAGCCGAACAGGGGTCGGCAATCAGCCCCAGCATTTT. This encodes CASSRTGVGNQPQHF.

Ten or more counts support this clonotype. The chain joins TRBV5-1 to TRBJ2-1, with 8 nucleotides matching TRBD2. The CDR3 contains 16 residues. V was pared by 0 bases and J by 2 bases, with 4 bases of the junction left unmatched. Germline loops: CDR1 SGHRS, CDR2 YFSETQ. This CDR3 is CASSLVFSGTYNEQFF. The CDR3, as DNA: TGCGCCAGCAGCTTGGTTTTTAGCGGGACCTACAATGAGCAGTTCTTC.

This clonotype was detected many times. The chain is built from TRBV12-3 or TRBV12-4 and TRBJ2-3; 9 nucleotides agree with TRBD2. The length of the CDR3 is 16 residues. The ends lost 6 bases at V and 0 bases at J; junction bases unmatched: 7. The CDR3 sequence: CASRPLTSGSTDTQYF. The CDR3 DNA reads TGTGCCAGCAGGCCACTCACTAGCGGGAGCACAGATACGCAGTATTTT.

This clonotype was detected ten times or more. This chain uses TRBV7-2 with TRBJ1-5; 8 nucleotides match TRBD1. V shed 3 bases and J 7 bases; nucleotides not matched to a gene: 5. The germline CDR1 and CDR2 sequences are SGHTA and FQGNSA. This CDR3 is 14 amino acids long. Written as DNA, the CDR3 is TGTGCCAGCAGCTTGACAGGGGCCCGGCAGCCCCAGCATTTT. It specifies CASSLTGARQPQHF.

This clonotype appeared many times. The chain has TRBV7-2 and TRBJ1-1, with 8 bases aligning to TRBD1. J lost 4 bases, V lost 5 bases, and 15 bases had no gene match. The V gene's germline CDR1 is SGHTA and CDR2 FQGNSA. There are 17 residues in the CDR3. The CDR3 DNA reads TGTGCCAGCAGCCCCAACCCTTTACAGGGGGGGTCCACTGAAGCTTTCTTT. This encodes CASSPNPLQGGSTEAFF.

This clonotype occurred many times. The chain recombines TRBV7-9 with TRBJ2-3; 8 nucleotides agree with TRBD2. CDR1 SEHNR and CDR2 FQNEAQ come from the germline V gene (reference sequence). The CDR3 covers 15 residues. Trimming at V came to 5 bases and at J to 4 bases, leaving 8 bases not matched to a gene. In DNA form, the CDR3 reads TGTGCCAGCAGCCCAAGCGGGAGTACGGCAGATACGCAGTATTTT. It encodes CASSPSGSTADTQYF. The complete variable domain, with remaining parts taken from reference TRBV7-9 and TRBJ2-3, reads DTGVSQNPRHKITKRGQNVTFRCDPISEHNRLYWYRQTLGQGPEFLTYFQNEAQLEKSRLLSDRFSAERPKGSFSTLEIQRTEQGDSAMYLCASSPSGSTADTQYFGPGTRLTVL.